The source of this TCR beta chain is a study of cytomegalovirus exposure and HLA in healthy donors. On this clone: Its antigen remains unknown.

General study results and limits: As a later analysis showed, a missense DCLRE1C variant was linked to trimming of TCR beta V- and J-genes. A later look showed TCR association rates differing by HLA locus, highest for DRB1 and lowest for HLA-C.

Both 60 Vbeta primers and 13 Jbeta primers went into the PCR. The repertoire was sequenced with immunoSEQ multiplex PCR; TCRdb's copy has only in-frame clones and lacks some. The sample holds 95,000 to 150,000 clones, 83% seen once. The sequencing input was PBMCs. The sequence derives from a woman in her thirties or forties in good health and CMV-seropositive.

For the CDR3, the DNA is TGCGCCAGCAGCTTGCGGTCTCCGGGTCTACAAAGCTCCTACAATGAGCAGTTCTTC. It translates to CASSLRSPGLQSSYNEQFF. J is TRBJ2-1 and V is TRBV5-1; D is uncertain. The CDR3 spans 19 residues. V was cut by 1 base and J by 0 bases, with 20 bases left in between. Germline CDR1 and CDR2: SGHRS and YFSETQ.